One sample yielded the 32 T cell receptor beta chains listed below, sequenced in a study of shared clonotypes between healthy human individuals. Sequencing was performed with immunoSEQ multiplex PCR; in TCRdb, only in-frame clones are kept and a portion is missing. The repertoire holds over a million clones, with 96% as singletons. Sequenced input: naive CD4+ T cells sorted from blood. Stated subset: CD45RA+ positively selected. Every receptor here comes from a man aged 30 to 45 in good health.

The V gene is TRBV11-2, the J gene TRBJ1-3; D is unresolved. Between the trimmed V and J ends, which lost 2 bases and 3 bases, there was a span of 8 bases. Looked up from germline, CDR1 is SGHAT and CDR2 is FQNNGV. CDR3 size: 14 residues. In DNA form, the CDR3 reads TGTGCCAGCAGCTTAATTGTGGGTGGAAACACCATATATTTT. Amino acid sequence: CASSLIVGGNTIYF.

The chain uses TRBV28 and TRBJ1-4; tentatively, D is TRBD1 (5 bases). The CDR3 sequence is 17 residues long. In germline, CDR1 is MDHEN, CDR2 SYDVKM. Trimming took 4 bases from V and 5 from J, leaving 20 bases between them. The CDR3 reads CASSSPLGVDRNEKLFF. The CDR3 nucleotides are TGTGCCAGCAGTTCCCCCCTAGGGGTCGACCGCAATGAAAAACTGTTTTTT.

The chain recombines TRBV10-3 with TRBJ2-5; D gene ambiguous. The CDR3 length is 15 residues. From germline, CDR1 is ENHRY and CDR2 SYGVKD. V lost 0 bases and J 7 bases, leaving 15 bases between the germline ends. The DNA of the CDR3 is TGTGCCATCAGTGAGTCGAACCGGGTACAGTCGACCCAGTACTTC. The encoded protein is CAISESNRVQSTQYF.

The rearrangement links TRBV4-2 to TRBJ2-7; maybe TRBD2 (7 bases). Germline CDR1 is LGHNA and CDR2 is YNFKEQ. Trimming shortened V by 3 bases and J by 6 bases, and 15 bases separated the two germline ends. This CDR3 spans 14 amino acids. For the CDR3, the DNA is TGTGCCAGCAGCCACGATAGGGGGAGGGGCGAGCAGTACTTC. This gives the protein CASSHDRGRGEQYF.

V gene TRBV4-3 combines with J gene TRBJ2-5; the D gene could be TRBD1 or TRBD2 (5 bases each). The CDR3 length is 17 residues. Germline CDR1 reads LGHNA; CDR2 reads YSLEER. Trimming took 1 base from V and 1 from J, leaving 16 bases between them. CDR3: CASSQGAPGTVQETQYF. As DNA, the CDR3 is TGCGCCAGCAGCCAAGGCGCCCCAGGGACGGTCCAAGAGACCCAGTACTTC.

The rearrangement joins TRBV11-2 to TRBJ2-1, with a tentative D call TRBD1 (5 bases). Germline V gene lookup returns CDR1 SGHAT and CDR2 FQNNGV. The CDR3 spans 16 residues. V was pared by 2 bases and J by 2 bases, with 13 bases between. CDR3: CASSLIETATYNEQFF. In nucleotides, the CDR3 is TGTGCCAGCAGCTTAATCGAGACAGCCACCTACAATGAGCAGTTCTTC.

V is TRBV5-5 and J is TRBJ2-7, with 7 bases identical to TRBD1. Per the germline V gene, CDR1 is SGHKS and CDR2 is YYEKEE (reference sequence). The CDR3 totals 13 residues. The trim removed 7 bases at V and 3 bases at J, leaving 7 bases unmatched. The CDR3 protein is CASGGQARYEQYF. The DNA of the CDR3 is TGTGCCAGCGGAGGACAGGCTCGCTACGAGCAGTACTTC.

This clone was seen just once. As DNA, the CDR3 is TGTGCCAGCAGCCGTCTACTGAGTAACACTGAAGCTTTCTTT. This encodes CASSRLLSNTEAFF. The chain recombines TRBV7-8 with TRBJ1-1, with unresolved D. The germline CDR1 and CDR2 sequences are SGHVS and FQNEAQ. This CDR3 spans 14 amino acids. V lost 5 bases and J 2 bases, leaving 12 bases between the germline ends.

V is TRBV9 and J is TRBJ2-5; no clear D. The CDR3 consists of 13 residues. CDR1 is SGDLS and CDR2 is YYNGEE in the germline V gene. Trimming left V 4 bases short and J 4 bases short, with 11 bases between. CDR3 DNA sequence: TGTGCCAGCAGCCTTGGACCGGGAGAGACCCAGTACTTC. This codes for CASSLGPGETQYF.

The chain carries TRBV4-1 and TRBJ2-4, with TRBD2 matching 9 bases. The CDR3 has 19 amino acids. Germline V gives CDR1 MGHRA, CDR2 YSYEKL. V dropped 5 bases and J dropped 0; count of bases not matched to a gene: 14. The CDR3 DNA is TGCGCCAGCAGCGCGGGACTAGCCGTGAAAACAATAGCCAAAAACATTCAGTACTTC. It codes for CASSAGLAVKTIAKNIQYF.

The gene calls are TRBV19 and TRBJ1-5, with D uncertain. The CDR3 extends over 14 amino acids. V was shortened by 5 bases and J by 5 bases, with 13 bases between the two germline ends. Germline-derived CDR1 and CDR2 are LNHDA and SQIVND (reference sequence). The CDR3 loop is CASSGDQRDQPQHF. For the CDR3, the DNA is TGTGCCAGTAGTGGTGACCAAAGGGATCAGCCCCAGCATTTT. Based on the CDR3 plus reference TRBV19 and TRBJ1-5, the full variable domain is DGGITQSPKYLFRKEGQNVTLSCEQNLNHDAMYWYRQDPGQGLRLIYYSQIVNDFQKGDIAEGYSVSREKKESFPLTVTSAQKNPTAFYLCASSGDQRDQPQHFGDGTRLSIL.

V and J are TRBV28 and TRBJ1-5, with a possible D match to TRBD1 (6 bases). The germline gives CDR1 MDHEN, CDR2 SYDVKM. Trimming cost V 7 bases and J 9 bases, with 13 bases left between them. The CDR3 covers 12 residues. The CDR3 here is CASMDRSWPQHF. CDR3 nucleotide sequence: TGTGCCAGCATGGACAGATCGTGGCCCCAGCATTTT.

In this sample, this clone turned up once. The CDR3 sequence is CASSTTANTEAFF. The CDR3 nucleotides read TGCGCCAGCAGCACGACAGCGAACACTGAAGCTTTCTTT. V and J are TRBV5-1 and TRBJ1-1; perhaps TRBD1 as D (5 bases). The germline gives CDR1 SGHRS, CDR2 YFSETQ. V dropped 4 bases and J dropped 1 base, with 8 bases sitting between them. The CDR3 covers 13 residues.

CDR3 region: CASSMTVAGGAGANVLTF. CDR3 DNA sequence: TGTGCCAGTAGTATGACGGTAGCGGGAGGTGCTGGGGCCAACGTCCTGACTTTC. The rearrangement uses TRBV19 and TRBJ2-6; 10 bases line up with TRBD2. Germline trimming cut 3 bases from V and 2 bases from J; bases unmatched to any gene: 7. Germline loops: CDR1 LNHDA, CDR2 SQIVND (reference sequence). The CDR3 totals 18 residues.

CDR3 sequence (DNA): TGTGCCAGCAGTTCCCTTGACAGGGGGCCAATGCAGCCCCAGCATTTT. Translation gives CASSSLDRGPMQPQHF. J is TRBJ1-5 and V is TRBV28, with 10 bases lining up with TRBD1. The germline V gene has CDR1 MDHEN and CDR2 SYDVKM. V gave up 4 bases and J gave up 7 bases; unmatched junction bases: 10. This CDR3 is built from 16 residues. Looking up the rest from reference TRBV28 and TRBJ1-5 gives the full variable domain: DVKVTQSSRYLVKRTGEKVFLECVQDMDHENMFWYRQDPGLGLRLIYFSYDVKMKEKGDIPEGYSVSREKKERFSLILESASTNQTSMYLCASSSLDRGPMQPQHFGDGTRLSIL.

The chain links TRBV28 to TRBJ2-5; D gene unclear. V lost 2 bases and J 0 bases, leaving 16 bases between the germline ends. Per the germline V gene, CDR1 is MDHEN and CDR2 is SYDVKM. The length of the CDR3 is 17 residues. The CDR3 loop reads CASSLGAAYRDQETQYF. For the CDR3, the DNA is TGTGCCAGCAGTTTAGGTGCGGCATATCGGGACCAAGAGACCCAGTACTTC. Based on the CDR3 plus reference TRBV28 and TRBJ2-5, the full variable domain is DVKVTQSSRYLVKRTGEKVFLECVQDMDHENMFWYRQDPGLGLRLIYFSYDVKMKEKGDIPEGYSVSREKKERFSLILESASTNQTSMYLCASSLGAAYRDQETQYFGPGTRLLVL.

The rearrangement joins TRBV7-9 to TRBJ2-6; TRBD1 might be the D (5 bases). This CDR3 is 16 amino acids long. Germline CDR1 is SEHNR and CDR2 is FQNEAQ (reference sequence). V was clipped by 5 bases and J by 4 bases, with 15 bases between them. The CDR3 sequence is CASSRRQGKGANVLTF. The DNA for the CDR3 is TGTGCCAGCAGCCGTCGGCAGGGAAAGGGGGCCAACGTCCTGACTTTC.

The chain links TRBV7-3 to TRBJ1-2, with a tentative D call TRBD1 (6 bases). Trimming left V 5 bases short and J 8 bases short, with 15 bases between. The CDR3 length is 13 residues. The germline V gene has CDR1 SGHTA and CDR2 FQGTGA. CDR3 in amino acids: CASSLQGYQGYTF. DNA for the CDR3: TGTGCCAGCAGCCTACAGGGTTATCAAGGCTACACCTTC.

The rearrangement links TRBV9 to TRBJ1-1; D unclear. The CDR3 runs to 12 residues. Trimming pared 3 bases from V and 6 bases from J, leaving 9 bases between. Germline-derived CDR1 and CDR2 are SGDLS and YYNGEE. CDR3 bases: TGTGCCAGCAGCGCGACGGACCCTGAAGCTTTCTTT. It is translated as CASSATDPEAFF.

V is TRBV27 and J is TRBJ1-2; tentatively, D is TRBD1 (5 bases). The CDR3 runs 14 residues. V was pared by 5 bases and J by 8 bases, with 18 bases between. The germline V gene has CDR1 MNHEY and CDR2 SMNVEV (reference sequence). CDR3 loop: CASSNAGRPPGYTF. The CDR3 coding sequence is TGTGCCAGCAGTAACGCAGGGAGACCCCCCGGCTACACCTTC.

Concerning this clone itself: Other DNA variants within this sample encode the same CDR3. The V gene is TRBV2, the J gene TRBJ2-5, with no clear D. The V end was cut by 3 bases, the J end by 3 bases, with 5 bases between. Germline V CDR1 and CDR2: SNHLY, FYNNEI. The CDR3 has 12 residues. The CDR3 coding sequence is TGTGCCAGCAGTGACCGAGAAGAGACCCAGTACTTC. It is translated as CASSDREETQYF.

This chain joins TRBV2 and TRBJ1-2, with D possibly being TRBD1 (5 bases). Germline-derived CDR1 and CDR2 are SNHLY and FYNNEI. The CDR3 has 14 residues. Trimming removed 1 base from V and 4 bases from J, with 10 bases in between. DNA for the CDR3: TGTGCCAGCAGTGAAGGGGGCACTCTCTATGGCTACACCTTC. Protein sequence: CASSEGGTLYGYTF.

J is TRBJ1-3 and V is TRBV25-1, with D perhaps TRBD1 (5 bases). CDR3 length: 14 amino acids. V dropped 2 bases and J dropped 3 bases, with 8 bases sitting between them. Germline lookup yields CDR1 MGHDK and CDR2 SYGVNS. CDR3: CASSELRVGNTIYF. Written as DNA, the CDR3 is TGTGCCAGCAGTGAACTCAGGGTTGGAAACACCATATATTTT.

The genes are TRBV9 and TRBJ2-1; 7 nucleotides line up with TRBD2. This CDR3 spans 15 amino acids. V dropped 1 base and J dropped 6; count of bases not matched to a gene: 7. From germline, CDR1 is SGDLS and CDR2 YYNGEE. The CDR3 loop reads CASSVTSEFTNEQFF. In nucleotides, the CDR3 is TGTGCCAGCAGCGTAACTAGCGAGTTCACCAATGAGCAGTTCTTC. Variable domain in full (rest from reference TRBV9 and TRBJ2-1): DSGVTQTPKHLITATGQRVTLRCSPRSGDLSVYWYQQSLDQGLQFLIQYYNGEERAKGNILERFSAQQFPDLHSELNLSSLELGDSALYFCASSVTSEFTNEQFFGPGTRLTVL.

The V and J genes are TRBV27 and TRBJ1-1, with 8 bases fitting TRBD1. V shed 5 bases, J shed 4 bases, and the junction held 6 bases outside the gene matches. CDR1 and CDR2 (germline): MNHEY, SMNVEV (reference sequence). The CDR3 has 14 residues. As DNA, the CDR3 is TGTGCCAGCAGTGTACAGGGGGTAGGCACTGAAGCTTTCTTT. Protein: CASSVQGVGTEAFF.

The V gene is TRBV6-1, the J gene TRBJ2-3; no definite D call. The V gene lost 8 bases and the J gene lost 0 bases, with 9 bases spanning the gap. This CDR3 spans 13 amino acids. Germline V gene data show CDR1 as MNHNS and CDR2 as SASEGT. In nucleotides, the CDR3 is TGTGCCAGCCTTTTCCCTAGCACAGATACGCAGTATTTT. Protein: CASLFPSTDTQYF.

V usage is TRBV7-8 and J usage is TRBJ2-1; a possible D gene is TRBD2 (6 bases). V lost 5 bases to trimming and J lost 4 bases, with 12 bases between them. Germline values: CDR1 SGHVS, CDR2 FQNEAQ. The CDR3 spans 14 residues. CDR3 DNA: TGTGCCAGCAGCCCCAGGGACTCGTACAATGAGCAGTTCTTC. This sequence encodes CASSPRDSYNEQFF.

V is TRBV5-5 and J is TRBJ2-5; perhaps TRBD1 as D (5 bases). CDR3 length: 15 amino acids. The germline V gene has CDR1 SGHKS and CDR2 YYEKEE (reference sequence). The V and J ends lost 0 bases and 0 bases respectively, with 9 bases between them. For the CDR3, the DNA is TGTGCCAGCAGCTTGGTAGCAGGGTACCAAGAGACCCAGTACTTC. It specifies CASSLVAGYQETQYF.

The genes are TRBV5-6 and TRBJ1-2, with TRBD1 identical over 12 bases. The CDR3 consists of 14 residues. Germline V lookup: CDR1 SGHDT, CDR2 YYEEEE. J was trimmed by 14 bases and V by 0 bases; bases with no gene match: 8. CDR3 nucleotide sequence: TGTGCCAGCAGCTTGGCCCGGGACAGGGGGCTTCCGACCTTC. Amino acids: CASSLARDRGLPTF.

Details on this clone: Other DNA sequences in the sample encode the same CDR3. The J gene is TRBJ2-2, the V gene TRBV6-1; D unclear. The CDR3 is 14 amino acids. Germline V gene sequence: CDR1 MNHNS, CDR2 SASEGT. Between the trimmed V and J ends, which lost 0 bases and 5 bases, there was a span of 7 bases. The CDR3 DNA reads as TGTGCCAGCAGTGAAGCGCTAGGGACCGGGGAGCTGTTTTTT. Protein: CASSEALGTGELFF.

CDR3 sequence reads: CSVESRQRSTWSFF. The DNA of the CDR3 is TGCAGCGTTGAATCCAGACAGCGCTCTACTTGGTCTTTCTTT. The chain is built from TRBV29-1 and TRBJ1-1, with TRBD1 as a possible D gene (5 bases). The V end was cut by 2 bases, the J end by 12 bases, with 22 bases between. Germline lookup yields CDR1 SQVTM and CDR2 ANQGSEA. The length of the CDR3 is 14 residues.

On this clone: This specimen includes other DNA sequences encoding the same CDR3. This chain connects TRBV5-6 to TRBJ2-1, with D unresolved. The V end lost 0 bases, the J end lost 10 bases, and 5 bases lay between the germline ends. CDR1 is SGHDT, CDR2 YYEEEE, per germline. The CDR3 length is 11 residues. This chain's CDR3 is CASSLGPEQFF. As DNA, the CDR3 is TGTGCCAGCAGCTTGGGTCCGGAGCAGTTCTTC.